Presented here are 31 T cell receptor beta chains from one specimen sequenced in a study of cytomegalovirus exposure and HLA in healthy donors. Some clones are missing from TCRdb's copy, which holds only in-frame ones; the method was immunoSEQ multiplex PCR. The sample yields some 170,000 clones, roughly nine tenths seen once. The sample was PBMCs. The receptors come from a woman under 40 in good health and CMV-seronegative.

This chain uses TRBV5-1 with TRBJ2-3; 8 bases match TRBD2. The CDR3 is 14 residues long. V lost 6 bases to trimming and J lost 4 bases; unmatched junction nucleotides: 7. Per germline, CDR1 SGHRS and CDR2 YFSETQ. CDR3 in amino acids: CASNSGGRSDTQYF. The CDR3 nucleotides read TGCGCCAGCAACTCGGGAGGGAGGTCAGATACGCAGTATTTT.

DNA of the CDR3: TGTGCCAGCAGTTTGGGACAGGGTGGTGGCTACACCTTC. Encoded protein: CASSLGQGGGYTF. The genes are TRBV27 and TRBJ1-2; 9 positions agree with TRBD1. CDR1 and CDR2 from the germline V gene are MNHEY and SMNVEV (reference sequence). The length of the CDR3 is 13 residues. The ends lost 3 bases at V and 7 bases at J; junction bases unmatched: 3.

This chain joins TRBV2 and TRBJ1-2, with D unresolved. Germline-derived CDR1 and CDR2 are SNHLY and FYNNEI. Trimming took 3 bases from V and 7 from J, leaving 9 bases between them. This CDR3 contains 12 residues. The DNA of the CDR3 is TGTGCCAGCAGTGACACGGCGGGTGGCTACACCTTC. It encodes CASSDTAGGYTF. The entire variable domain, with the rest obtained from reference TRBV2 and TRBJ1-2, is as follows: EPEVTQTPSHQVTQMGQEVILRCVPISNHLYFYWYRQILGQKVEFLVSFYNNEISEKSEIFDDQFSVERPDGSNFTLKIRSTKLEDSAMYFCASSDTAGGYTFGSGTRLTVV.

The rearrangement links TRBV6-1 to TRBJ2-3, with a tentative D call TRBD2 (6 bases). The CDR3 covers 15 residues. Trimming took off 0 bases at V and 2 bases at J, with 9 bases between the two ends. Germline loops: CDR1 MNHNS, CDR2 SASEGT. In DNA form, the CDR3 reads TGTGCCAGCAGTGAAGCGGAGGGGACCACAGATACGCAGTATTTT. This codes for CASSEAEGTTDTQYF.

The chain uses TRBV11-1 and TRBJ2-3, with D perhaps matching TRBD1 or TRBD2 (5 bases each). Looked up from germline, CDR1 is SGHAT and CDR2 is FQDESV (reference sequence). Trimming removed 3 bases from V and 0 bases from J, with 10 bases in between. CDR3 length equals 15 residues. CDR3 amino acids: CASSFGASSTDTQYF. For the CDR3, the DNA is TGTGCCAGCAGCTTCGGGGCCTCTAGCACAGATACGCAGTATTTT.

This sequence joins TRBV4-2 and TRBJ2-7, with D possibly TRBD1 on 6 matching bases. Per the germline V gene, CDR1 is LGHNA and CDR2 is YNFKEQ. The CDR3 has 15 amino acids. V was trimmed by 0 bases and J by 7 bases, leaving 16 bases between them. The CDR3, as DNA: TGTGCCAGCAGCCAAGATAGGGGGTTGGCGGTTGAGCAGTACTTC. Its protein is CASSQDRGLAVEQYF.

This clone appeared a few times. The rearrangement uses TRBV28 and TRBJ2-1; the match to TRBD1 covers 10 bases. This CDR3 is built from 15 residues. Trimming removed 6 bases from V and 8 bases from J; junction bases left unmatched: 10. Looked up from germline, CDR1 is MDHEN and CDR2 is SYDVKM. CDR3 loop: CASSKGTGDGDEQFF. The DNA for the CDR3 is TGTGCCAGCAGCAAAGGGACAGGGGACGGGGATGAGCAGTTCTTC.

The chain combines TRBV5-1 with TRBJ2-7; D is possibly TRBD1 (5 bases). The CDR3 length is 14 residues. From germline, CDR1 is SGHRS and CDR2 YFSETQ. Trimming stripped 0 bases from V and 3 bases from J, with 10 bases between. The CDR3 nucleotides read TGCGCCAGCAGCTTGGAAGGGGTTGGCTACGAGCAGTACTTC. The encoded protein is CASSLEGVGYEQYF.

A note on this clone: This sample also contains other DNA sequences that code for the same CDR3. V and J are TRBV7-2 and TRBJ1-2; maybe TRBD1 (5 bases). CDR1 and CDR2 from the germline V gene are SGHTA and FQGNSA. The CDR3 consists of 12 residues. V was trimmed by 3 bases and J by 3 bases, leaving 5 bases between them. The CDR3 DNA follows: TGTGCCAGCAGCTTGACAGACTATGGCTACACCTTC. As protein: CASSLTDYGYTF. Together with reference TRBV7-2 and TRBJ1-2, the CDR3 gives the full variable domain: GAGVSQSPSNKVTEKGKDVELRCDPISGHTALYWYRQSLGQGLEFLIYFQGNSAPDKSGLPSDRFSAERTGGSVSTLTIQRTQQEDSAVYLCASSLTDYGYTFGSGTRLTVV.

The chain joins TRBV6-6 to TRBJ1-5, with D hard to call. CDR3 length: 16 amino acids. Germline V gene sequence: CDR1 MNHNY, CDR2 SVGAGI (reference sequence). Trimming stripped 6 bases from V and 1 base from J, with 16 bases between. CDR3 amino acids: CASRNSTSGSNQPQHF. The CDR3 DNA is TGTGCCAGCAGAAATAGTACCTCCGGGAGCAATCAGCCCCAGCATTTT.

The chain is built from TRBV27 and TRBJ2-7; 8 bases agree with TRBD1. This CDR3 comprises 16 residues. The V and J ends lost 5 bases and 2 bases, in that order; junction bases with no gene match: 11. The germline V gene encodes CDR1 MNHEY and CDR2 SMNVEV (reference sequence). CDR3 sequence reads: CASSAPGDRIPYEQYF. The DNA of the CDR3 is TGTGCCAGCAGTGCACCAGGGGACAGGATCCCCTACGAGCAGTACTTC.

The V call is TRBV5-1, the J call TRBJ1-2; D is ambiguous. The germline CDR1 and CDR2 sequences are SGHRS and YFSETQ. Trimming shortened V by 0 bases and J by 2 bases, and 5 bases separated the two germline ends. CDR3 length equals 13 residues. The CDR3 spells CASSLGRNYGYTF. Here the CDR3 DNA reads TGCGCCAGCAGCTTGGGTAGGAACTATGGCTACACCTTC.

The table lists this clone with a count of one. The rearrangement joins TRBV27 to TRBJ1-4; TRBD1 agrees at 7 bases. Per germline, CDR1 MNHEY and CDR2 SMNVEV (reference sequence). The CDR3 consists of 19 residues. J gave up 4 bases and V 5 bases, and 19 bases lay outside the gene matches. CDR3 protein: CASSRQPDRWSLVNEKLFF. The CDR3 nucleotides are TGTGCCAGCAGTCGACAGCCGGACAGGTGGAGCCTTGTTAATGAAAAACTGTTTTTT.

DNA for the CDR3: TGTGCCAGCGGCCGGGAGTCCTACGAGCAGTACTTC. Translating it yields CASGRESYEQYF. V and J are TRBV5-6 and TRBJ2-7; D may be TRBD2 (6 bases). The CDR3 length is 12 residues. Germline-derived CDR1 and CDR2 are SGHDT and YYEEEE. V was trimmed by 7 bases and J by 1 base, leaving 9 bases between them.

V usage is TRBV7-2 and J usage is TRBJ2-3, with D unclear. CDR1 SGHTA and CDR2 FQGNSA come from the germline V gene. Trimming took 1 base from V and 4 from J, leaving 6 bases between them. This CDR3 contains 13 residues. The CDR3 DNA follows: TGTGCCAGCAGCTTAGGGGTGTCAGATACGCAGTATTTT. Amino acid sequence: CASSLGVSDTQYF.

V is TRBV28 and J is TRBJ2-1; tentatively, D is TRBD1 or TRBD2 (6 bases each). With 7 bases removed from V and 7 bases from J, the gap between germline ends came to 17 bases. The germline V gene has CDR1 MDHEN and CDR2 SYDVKM. The CDR3 contains 14 residues. The CDR3 spells CASITRGRNNEQFF. CDR3 nucleotide sequence: TGTGCCAGCATCACCCGGGGGCGTAATAATGAGCAGTTCTTC.

The genes are TRBV5-4 and TRBJ2-5; tentatively, D is TRBD1 (5 bases). Deletions cut 2 bases from V and 5 bases from J, with 10 bases between. The CDR3 consists of 13 residues. The germline V gene encodes CDR1 SGHNT and CDR2 YYREEE (reference sequence). CDR3 DNA sequence: TGTGCCAGCAGCTTCTCAGGGTCCGAGACCCAGTACTTC. The encoded protein is CASSFSGSETQYF.

This clone has only one observation. This chain uses TRBV7-9 with TRBJ2-7; tentatively, D is TRBD2 (6 bases). This CDR3 has 15 amino acids. Trimming took off 5 bases at V and 2 bases at J, with 16 bases between the two ends. CDR1 is SEHNR and CDR2 is FQNEAQ in the germline V gene (reference sequence). The CDR3 bases are TGTGCCAGCAGCCCTATAATGACTAGTGCCTACGAGCAGTACTTC. Its protein product is CASSPIMTSAYEQYF.

The V gene is TRBV5-1, the J gene TRBJ2-3; 7 nucleotides line up with TRBD2. This CDR3 is built from 15 residues. Germline V gene lookup returns CDR1 SGHRS and CDR2 YFSETQ. V dropped 6 bases and J dropped 4; count of bases not matched to a gene: 11. The CDR3, as DNA: TGCGCCAGCACATTCATGGCGGGGGTTTCAGATACGCAGTATTTT. It translates to CASTFMAGVSDTQYF.

This chain uses TRBV2 with TRBJ2-2; no reliable D call. This CDR3 has 16 amino acids. The germline V and J ends were trimmed by 8 bases and 13 bases, with 29 bases remaining between them. Germline loops: CDR1 SNHLY, CDR2 FYNNEI. CDR3 DNA sequence: TGTGCCAGCGTCGGGCCTACTCTTCGCGATAGAGGAAGGCTGTTTTTT. This codes for CASVGPTLRDRGRLFF.

In regard to this clone: Other DNA sequences from this sample encode an identical CDR3 as well. The genes are TRBV7-2 and TRBJ2-7; D is uncertain. The germline V gene encodes CDR1 SGHTA and CDR2 FQGNSA. Between the trimmed V and J ends, which lost 2 bases and 0 bases, there was a span of 2 bases. The CDR3 extends over 12 amino acids. CDR3 in amino acids: CASSLSSYEQYF. DNA of the CDR3: TGTGCCAGCAGCTTAAGCTCCTACGAGCAGTACTTC.

This clone showed up just once. V gene TRBV6-6 combines with J gene TRBJ2-7; TRBD1 aligns across 7 bases. The J segment lost 3 bases and the V segment lost 5 bases, leaving 7 bases of the junction unmatched. The CDR3 covers 14 residues. CDR1 MNHNY and CDR2 SVGAGI come from the germline V gene (reference sequence). The CDR3 here is CASSRDSRIYEQYF. The DNA of the CDR3 is TGTGCCAGCAGTCGGGACAGTAGGATCTACGAGCAGTACTTC.

The CDR3 coding sequence is TGTGCCAGCAGTTTTTCAGTCTCTGGAAACACCATATATTTT. It codes for CASSFSVSGNTIYF. This rearrangement joins TRBV28 to TRBJ1-3, with D unclear. The CDR3 totals 14 residues. The V gene lost 3 bases and the J gene lost 0 bases, with 6 bases spanning the gap. CDR1 is MDHEN, CDR2 SYDVKM, per germline.

This clone was found once. The chain links TRBV12-5 to TRBJ2-6; D not resolved. This CDR3 spans 20 amino acids. Trimming shortened V by 1 base and J by 0 bases, and 19 bases separated the two germline ends. In germline, CDR1 is LGHNT, CDR2 FRNRAP. The chain's CDR3 is CASGLGRSAFTSSGANVLTF. The CDR3 DNA is TGTGCTAGTGGTTTGGGACGGTCGGCCTTTACGTCCTCTGGGGCCAACGTCCTGACTTTC.

The chain is built from TRBV4-2 and TRBJ2-2; 8 bases line up with TRBD2. The CDR3 totals 17 residues. The V gene's germline CDR1 is LGHNA and CDR2 YNFKEQ. V dropped 0 bases and J dropped 5; count of bases not matched to a gene: 8. CDR3 DNA: TGTGCCAGCAGCCAAGATATGAGCGGGAGTGGGACCGGGGAGCTGTTTTTT. Amino acids: CASSQDMSGSGTGELFF.

The chain employs TRBV7-8 and TRBJ2-2, with D unclear. Germline CDR1 and CDR2: SGHVS and FQNEAQ. The V end was cut by 0 bases, the J end by 2 bases, with 10 bases between. The CDR3 is 16 amino acids. The CDR3 loop is CASSLARIGNTGELFF. CDR3 sequence (DNA): TGTGCCAGCAGCTTAGCCCGTATTGGTAACACCGGGGAGCTGTTTTTT.

The J gene is TRBJ2-7, the V gene TRBV2; 10 bases are a match to TRBD1. This CDR3 spans 14 amino acids. V lost 5 bases, J lost 5 bases, and 6 bases stayed unmatched. Per germline, CDR1 SNHLY and CDR2 FYNNEI. The CDR3 DNA is TGTGCCAGCAGTCTTCGACAGGGGGCCGACGAGCAGTACTTC. Translating gives CASSLRQGADEQYF.

The V and J genes are TRBV6-5 and TRBJ2-7; 9 bases line up with TRBD2. Germline V gives CDR1 MNHEY, CDR2 SVGAGI. The ends lost 6 bases at V and 0 bases at J; junction bases unmatched: 6. This CDR3 region has 15 residues. CDR3 in DNA: TGTGCCAGCAGACTTATAGCGGGGGCCTCCTACGAGCAGTACTTC. It is translated as CASRLIAGASYEQYF.

The chain joins TRBV28 to TRBJ2-3; D is uncertain. V was pared by 1 base and J by 0 bases, with 8 bases between. There are 15 residues in the CDR3. Germline loops: CDR1 MDHEN, CDR2 SYDVKM. CDR3 in DNA: TGTGCCAGCAGTTTATTTGCCAGCAGCACAGATACGCAGTATTTT. Its translation is CASSLFASSTDTQYF. Complete variable domain (other parts from reference TRBV28 and TRBJ2-3): DVKVTQSSRYLVKRTGEKVFLECVQDMDHENMFWYRQDPGLGLRLIYFSYDVKMKEKGDIPEGYSVSREKKERFSLILESASTNQTSMYLCASSLFASSTDTQYFGPGTRLTVL.

V and J are TRBV4-1 and TRBJ2-1, with D hard to call. The CDR3 loop spans 12 amino acids. Trimming removed 4 bases from V and 4 bases from J, with 5 bases in between. The germline CDR1 and CDR2 sequences are MGHRA and YSYEKL. The CDR3 sequence is CASSRVYNEQFF. CDR3 coding DNA: TGCGCCAGCAGCCGAGTATACAATGAGCAGTTCTTC.

This clone was seen just once. The CDR3 sequence is CASSPVGAGANVLTF. The CDR3 nucleotides are TGCGCCAGCAGCCCCGTTGGGGCTGGGGCCAACGTCCTGACTTTC. This chain connects TRBV5-1 to TRBJ2-6; D unclear. Germline-derived CDR1 and CDR2 are SGHRS and YFSETQ. V was trimmed by 4 bases and J by 2 bases, leaving 10 bases between them. The CDR3 is 15 amino acids. The complete variable domain, with remaining parts taken from reference TRBV5-1 and TRBJ2-6, reads KAGVTQTPRYLIKTRGQQVTLSCSPISGHRSVSWYQQTPGQGLQFLFEYFSETQRNKGNFPGRFSGRQFSNSRSEMNVSTLELGDSALYLCASSPVGAGANVLTFGAGSRLTVL.